These 21 T cell receptor beta chains were all obtained from the same sample, sequenced in a study of PD-L1 blockade in urothelial cancer. Libraries were prepared by immunoSEQ multiplex PCR; TCRdb keeps only in-frame clonotypes and omits some of them. This sample has around 110,000 clones; about 89% occur once, and the top ten carry around 1.7%. As to time point: peripheral blood 6 weeks after treatment start. The specimen comprised PBMCs, sampled around atezolizumab (anti-PD-L1) treatment. Source of these receptors: a man in his sixties with urothelial cancer.

The chain uses TRBV14 and TRBJ2-3, with 8 bases identical to TRBD2. The CDR3 runs 15 residues. The ends lost 4 bases at V and 4 bases at J; junction bases unmatched: 7. Per germline, CDR1 SGHDN and CDR2 FVKESK. The CDR3 loop reads CASSRGGGLSDTQYF. CDR3 DNA: TGTGCCAGCAGCCGGGGCGGGGGGCTCTCAGATACGCAGTATTTT. Filled out from reference TRBV14 and TRBJ2-3, the complete variable domain reads EAGVTQFPSHSVIEKGQTVTLRCDPISGHDNLYWYRRVMGKEIKFLLHFVKESKQDESGMPNNRFLAERTGGTYSTLKVQPAELEDSGVYFCASSRGGGLSDTQYFGPGTRLTVL.

V usage is TRBV7-8 and J usage is TRBJ2-5; D gene ambiguous. The CDR3 extends over 14 amino acids. V lost 4 bases, J lost 2 bases, and 11 bases lay in between. CDR1 and CDR2 from the germline V gene are SGHVS and FQNEAQ. CDR3 nucleotide sequence: TGTGCCAGCAGCTACGGCAGCGTACAAGAGACCCAGTACTTC. Translated, it gives CASSYGSVQETQYF.

The chain links TRBV14 to TRBJ2-5, with D perhaps TRBD2 (6 bases). This CDR3 comprises 14 residues. Germline V CDR1 and CDR2: SGHDN, FVKESK. The V gene lost 2 bases and the J gene lost 5 bases, with 12 bases spanning the gap. The CDR3 sequence: CASSQFGGRETQYF. The CDR3, as DNA: TGTGCCAGCAGCCAATTCGGAGGGAGGGAGACCCAGTACTTC.

V and J are TRBV19 and TRBJ2-3, with D perhaps matching TRBD2 (6 bases). From germline, CDR1 is LNHDA and CDR2 SQIVND (reference sequence). The CDR3 sequence is 15 residues long. V lost 7 bases and J lost 1, with 15 bases in between. The chain's CDR3 is CASTTGWGGTDTQYF. CDR3 DNA: TGTGCCAGTACCACCGGGTGGGGGGGCACAGATACGCAGTATTTT.

The rearrangement joins TRBV19 to TRBJ2-2; the match to TRBD2 covers 10 bases. The CDR3 sequence is 15 residues long. Per the germline V gene, CDR1 is LNHDA and CDR2 is SQIVND (reference sequence). The ends lost 5 bases at V and 4 bases at J; junction bases unmatched: 4. The CDR3 here is CASSSGLAFTGELFF. The CDR3 DNA is TGTGCCAGTAGTTCGGGACTAGCGTTCACCGGGGAGCTGTTTTTT.

The chain couples TRBV5-7 to TRBJ1-6; 8 bases are shared with TRBD1. TRBV5-7 is treated as an ORF (open reading frame) with a function not yet certain. CDR3 length equals 12 residues. After removal of 5 bases from V and 9 bases from J, the junction contained 1 base not matched to a gene. The CDR3 here is CASRDRVSPLHF. CDR3 nucleotide sequence: TGTGCCAGCAGGGACAGGGTTTCACCCCTCCACTTT.

The chain links TRBV6-6 to TRBJ1-4, with D unclear. Germline V gene data show CDR1 as MNHNY and CDR2 as SVGAGI (reference sequence). Trimming shortened V by 2 bases and J by 8 bases, and 15 bases separated the two germline ends. The CDR3 loop spans 15 amino acids. In nucleotides, the CDR3 is TGTGCCAGCAGTTACACTTCTCCTTCCAACGAAAAACTGTTTTTT. Translating gives CASSYTSPSNEKLFF.

V is TRBV9 and J is TRBJ2-2; TRBD2 matches at 10 bases. The length of the CDR3 is 17 residues. The V gene's germline CDR1 is SGDLS and CDR2 YYNGEE. J lost 4 bases, V lost 2 bases, and 8 bases had no gene match. The CDR3 coding sequence is TGTGCCAGCAGCGTGGGAGCGGGGGGGCTGATCACCGGGGAGCTGTTTTTT. It encodes CASSVGAGGLITGELFF. Looking up the rest from reference TRBV9 and TRBJ2-2 gives the full variable domain: DSGVTQTPKHLITATGQRVTLRCSPRSGDLSVYWYQQSLDQGLQFLIQYYNGEERAKGNILERFSAQQFPDLHSELNLSSLELGDSALYFCASSVGAGGLITGELFFGEGSRLTVL.

The gene calls are TRBV4-2 and TRBJ2-7, with D perhaps matching TRBD1 (6 bases). V lost 0 bases, J lost 2 bases, and 20 bases lay in between. The CDR3 runs 18 residues. Looked up from germline, CDR1 is LGHNA and CDR2 is YNFKEQ. Written as DNA, the CDR3 is TGTGCCAGCAGCCAAGATCTTCCAGGGACACTCGCAGCCTACGAGCAGTACTTC. Its translation: CASSQDLPGTLAAYEQYF.

The chain employs TRBV30 and TRBJ1-1; D gene uncertain. The CDR3 is made up of 13 amino acids. Germline V lookup: CDR1 GTSNPN, CDR2 SVGIG (reference sequence). V lost 3 bases and J lost 3, with 11 bases in between. The CDR3 sequence: CAWRPGSDTEAFF. The CDR3 nucleotides read TGTGCCTGGAGACCCGGGTCCGACACTGAAGCTTTCTTT.

J is TRBJ1-5 and V is TRBV2; 7 positions match TRBD1. V dropped 1 base and J dropped 3; count of bases not matched to a gene: 3. Germline V CDR1 and CDR2: SNHLY, FYNNEI. This CDR3 has 15 residues. CDR3 in DNA: TGTGCCAGCAGTGAAGGGGGGACAGTCAATCAGCCCCAGCATTTT. Its translation is CASSEGGTVNQPQHF.

The V call is TRBV19, the J call TRBJ1-3; D remains unclear. V was trimmed by 6 bases and J by 2 bases, leaving 8 bases between them. CDR3 size: 13 residues. Per germline, CDR1 LNHDA and CDR2 SQIVND (reference sequence). The CDR3 DNA sequence: TGTGCCAGTAGCGAGGGAACTGGAAACACCATATATTTT. This codes for CASSEGTGNTIYF.

The rearrangement joins TRBV7-9 to TRBJ2-1; TRBD2 agrees at 9 bases. Trimming cost V 9 bases and J 5 bases; bases outside gene matches: 5. The V gene's germline CDR1 is SEHNR and CDR2 FQNEAQ (reference sequence). The CDR3 totals 13 residues. CDR3 in DNA: TGTGCCAGTTCCGCGGGGGGGGACAATGAGCAGTTCTTC. Translating it yields CASSAGGDNEQFF.

The chain links TRBV5-1 to TRBJ2-7; possibly TRBD2 for D (5 bases). Germline V gene sequence: CDR1 SGHRS, CDR2 YFSETQ. V was trimmed by 5 bases and J by 7 bases, leaving 13 bases between them. This CDR3 has 12 residues. In DNA form, the CDR3 reads TGCGCCAGCAGAGGTCACGGCGGGGAGCAGTACTTC. Translation: CASRGHGGEQYF. Filled out from reference TRBV5-1 and TRBJ2-7, the complete variable domain reads KAGVTQTPRYLIKTRGQQVTLSCSPISGHRSVSWYQQTPGQGLQFLFEYFSETQRNKGNFPGRFSGRQFSNSRSEMNVSTLELGDSALYLCASRGHGGEQYFGPGTRLTVT.

V gene TRBV6-6 combines with J gene TRBJ2-5; D perhaps matches TRBD2 (7 bases). Germline V lookup: CDR1 MNHNY, CDR2 SVGAGI (reference sequence). The ends were cut back, 8 bases at V and 1 base at J, with 17 bases in the middle. This CDR3 is built from 15 residues. The CDR3 sequence is CASVLVAGAQETQYF. As DNA, the CDR3 is TGTGCCAGCGTCCTCGTCGCGGGGGCCCAAGAGACCCAGTACTTC.

The CDR3 loop is CASSFVTTPQETQYF. CDR3 sequence (DNA): TGTGCCAGCAGCTTCGTAACAACCCCACAAGAGACCCAGTACTTC. The chain links TRBV5-6 to TRBJ2-5; D uncertain. CDR3 length: 15 residues. The V gene lost 2 bases and the J gene lost 2 bases, with 13 bases spanning the gap. Germline lookup yields CDR1 SGHDT and CDR2 YYEEEE.

The chain links TRBV28 to TRBJ1-3; 7 bases align to TRBD1. This CDR3 has 15 amino acids. V gave up 7 bases and J gave up 0 bases; unmatched junction bases: 6. The germline V gene encodes CDR1 MDHEN and CDR2 SYDVKM. The CDR3 here is CASISGTDSGNTIYF. The CDR3 DNA sequence: TGTGCCAGCATCTCGGGGACAGACTCTGGAAACACCATATATTTT.

J is TRBJ2-1 and V is TRBV27, with D tentatively TRBD1 (6 bases). The CDR3 runs to 13 residues. The V and J ends lost 6 bases and 4 bases respectively, with 10 bases between them. Germline CDR1 is MNHEY and CDR2 is SMNVEV (reference sequence). DNA for the CDR3: TGTGCCAGCAGCCAGGGGCAATACAATGAGCAGTTCTTC. Amino acids: CASSQGQYNEQFF.

The CDR3 loop reads CASSSGDLRTGELFF. In nucleotides, the CDR3 is TGTGCCAGCAGCTCGGGGGATCTCAGAACCGGGGAGCTGTTTTTT. The chain couples TRBV11-2 to TRBJ2-2, with D possibly being TRBD2 (6 bases). Germline values: CDR1 SGHAT, CDR2 FQNNGV. V lost 4 bases and J lost 5, with 14 bases in between. This CDR3 contains 15 residues. Supplemented by reference TRBV11-2 and TRBJ2-2, the full variable domain reads EAGVAQSPRYKIIEKRQSVAFWCNPISGHATLYWYQQILGQGPKLLIQFQNNGVVDDSQLPKDRFSAERLKGVDSTLKIQPAKLEDSAVYLCASSSGDLRTGELFFGEGSRLTVL.

The rearrangement links TRBV5-1 to TRBJ2-5, with TRBD1 matching over 7 bases. From germline, CDR1 is SGHRS and CDR2 YFSETQ. The CDR3 extends over 13 amino acids. V gave up 4 bases and J gave up 2 bases; unmatched junction bases: 2. The CDR3 region has the DNA TGCGCCAGCAGCCGGGGACAGCAAGAGACCCAGTACTTC. Protein product: CASSRGQQETQYF.

The chain joins TRBV29-1 to TRBJ2-7, with a possible D match to TRBD2 (6 bases). This CDR3 spans 13 amino acids. CDR1 and CDR2 from the germline V gene are SQVTM and ANQGSEA. V was trimmed by 5 bases and J by 3 bases, leaving 14 bases between them. The CDR3 reads CSVRPSADYEQYF. DNA of the CDR3: TGCAGCGTTCGGCCTAGCGCTGACTACGAGCAGTACTTC.